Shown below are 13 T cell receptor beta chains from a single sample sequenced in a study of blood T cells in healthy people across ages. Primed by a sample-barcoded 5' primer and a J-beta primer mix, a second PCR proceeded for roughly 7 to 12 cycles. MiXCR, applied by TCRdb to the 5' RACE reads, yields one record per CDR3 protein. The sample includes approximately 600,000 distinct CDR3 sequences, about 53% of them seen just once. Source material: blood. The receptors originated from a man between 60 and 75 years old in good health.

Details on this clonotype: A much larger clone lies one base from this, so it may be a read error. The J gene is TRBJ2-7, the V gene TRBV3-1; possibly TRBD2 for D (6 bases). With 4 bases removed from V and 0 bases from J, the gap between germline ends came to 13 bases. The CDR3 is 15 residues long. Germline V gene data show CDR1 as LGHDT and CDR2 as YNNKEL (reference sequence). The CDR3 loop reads CASSPGGGNSYEQYF. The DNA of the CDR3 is TGTGCCAGCAGCCCAGGCGGAGGGAACTCCTACGAGCAGTACTTC.

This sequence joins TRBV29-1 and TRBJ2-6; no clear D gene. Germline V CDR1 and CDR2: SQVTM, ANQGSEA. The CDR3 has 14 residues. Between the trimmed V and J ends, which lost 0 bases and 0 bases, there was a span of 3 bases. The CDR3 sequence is CSVEDSSGANVLTF. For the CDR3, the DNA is TGCAGCGTTGAAGATAGCTCTGGGGCCAACGTCCTGACTTTC.

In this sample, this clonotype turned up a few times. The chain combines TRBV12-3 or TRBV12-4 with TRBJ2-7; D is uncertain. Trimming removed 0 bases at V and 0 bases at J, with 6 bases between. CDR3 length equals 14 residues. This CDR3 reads CASSLAPSSYEQYF. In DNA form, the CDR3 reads TGTGCCAGCAGTTTAGCGCCCAGCTCCTACGAGCAGTACTTC.

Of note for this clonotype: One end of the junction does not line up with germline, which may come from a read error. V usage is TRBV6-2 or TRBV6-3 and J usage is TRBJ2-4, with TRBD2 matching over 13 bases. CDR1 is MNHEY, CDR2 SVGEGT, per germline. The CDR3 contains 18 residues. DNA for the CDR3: TGTGCCAGCAGTTCCCGACTAGCGGGGGGTGCAGCCAAAAACAGTCAGTACTTC. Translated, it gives CASSSRLAGGAAKNSQYF.

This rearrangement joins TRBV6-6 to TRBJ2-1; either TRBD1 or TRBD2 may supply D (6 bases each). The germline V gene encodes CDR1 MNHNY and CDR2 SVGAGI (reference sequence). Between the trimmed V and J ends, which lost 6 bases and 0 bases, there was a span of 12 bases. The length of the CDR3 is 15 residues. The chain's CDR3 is CASRTGASSYNEQFF. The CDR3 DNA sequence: TGTGCCAGCAGGACGGGGGCGAGCTCCTACAATGAGCAGTTCTTC.

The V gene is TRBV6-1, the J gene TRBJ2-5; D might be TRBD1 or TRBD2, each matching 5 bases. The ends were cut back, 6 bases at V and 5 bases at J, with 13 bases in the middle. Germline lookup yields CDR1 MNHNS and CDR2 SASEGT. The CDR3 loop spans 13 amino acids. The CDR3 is CASSLSWGETQYF. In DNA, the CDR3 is TGTGCCAGCAGCCTTAGCTGGGGGGAGACCCAGTACTTC.

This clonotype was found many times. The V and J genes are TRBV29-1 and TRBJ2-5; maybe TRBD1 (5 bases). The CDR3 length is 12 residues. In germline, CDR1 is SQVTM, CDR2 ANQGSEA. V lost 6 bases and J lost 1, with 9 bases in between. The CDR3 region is CSVADSQETQYF. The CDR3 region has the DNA TGCAGCGTCGCTGACAGCCAAGAGACCCAGTACTTC.

The CDR3 nucleotides are TGCGCCAGCAGCCAAAACCTGCCAGAGACCCAGTACTTC. Translated, it gives CASSQNLPETQYF. The chain is built from TRBV4-1 and TRBJ2-4, with D hard to call. The J call may be mistaken, given a closer DNA end match to TRBJ2-5. Germline lookup yields CDR1 MGHRA and CDR2 YSYEKL. The CDR3 contains 13 residues.

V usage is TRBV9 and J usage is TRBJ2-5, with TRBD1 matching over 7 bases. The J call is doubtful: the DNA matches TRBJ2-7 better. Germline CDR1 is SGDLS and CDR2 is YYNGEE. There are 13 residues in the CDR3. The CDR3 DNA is TGTGCCAGCAGCCAAGACAGGGCCAACGAGCAGTACTTC. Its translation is CASSQDRANEQYF.

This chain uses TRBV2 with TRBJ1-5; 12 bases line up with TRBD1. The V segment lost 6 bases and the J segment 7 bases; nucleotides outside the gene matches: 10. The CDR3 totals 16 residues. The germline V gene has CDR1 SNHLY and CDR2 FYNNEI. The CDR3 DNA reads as TGTGCCAGCAGGTCCGGGACAGGGGGCGTAGAACAGCCCCAGCATTTT. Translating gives CASRSGTGGVEQPQHF.

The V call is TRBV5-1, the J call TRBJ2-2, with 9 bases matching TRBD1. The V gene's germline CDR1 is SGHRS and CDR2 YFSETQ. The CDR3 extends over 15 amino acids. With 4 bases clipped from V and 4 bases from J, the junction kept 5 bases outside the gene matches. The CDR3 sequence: CASSKDRGGTGELFF. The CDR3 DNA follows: TGCGCCAGCAGCAAGGACAGGGGTGGCACCGGGGAGCTGTTTTTT.

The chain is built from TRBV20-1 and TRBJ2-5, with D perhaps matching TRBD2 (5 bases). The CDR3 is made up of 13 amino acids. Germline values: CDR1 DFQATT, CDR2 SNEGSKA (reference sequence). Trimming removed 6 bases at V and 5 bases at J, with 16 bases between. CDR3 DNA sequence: TGCAGTGCCAGATCTAGCCCGGCCGAGACCCAGTACTTC. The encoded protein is CSARSSPAETQYF.

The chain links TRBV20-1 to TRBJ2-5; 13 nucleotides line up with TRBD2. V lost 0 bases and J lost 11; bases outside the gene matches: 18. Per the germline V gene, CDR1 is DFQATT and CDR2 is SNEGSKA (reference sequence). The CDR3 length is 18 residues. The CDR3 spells CSARERRTSGSTRREQYF. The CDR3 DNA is TGCAGTGCTAGAGAAAGACGGACTAGCGGGAGTACGAGGCGAGAGCAGTACTTC.